The 19 T cell receptor beta chains reported below all come from one sample, sequenced in a study of early T cells in non-severe SARS-CoV-2 infection. Via MiXCR, TCRdb re-called the 5' RACE reads, giving one row per CDR3 protein. In the table there are under 50,000 distinct CDR3 sequences, around a quarter of which are singletons. Specimen: whole blood, collected at baseline. The source is an adult who was a healthcare worker with PCR-confirmed SARS-CoV-2 infection or an uninfected control (not recorded which).

This clonotype occurred a few times. The V call is TRBV4-2, the J call TRBJ2-3, with D perhaps matching TRBD1 or TRBD2 (6 bases each). Germline loops: CDR1 LGHNA, CDR2 YNFKEQ. Trimming stripped 0 bases from V and 6 bases from J, with 16 bases between. The CDR3 spans 16 residues. This chain's CDR3 is CASSQETTGAADTQYF. The CDR3, as DNA: TGTGCCAGCAGCCAAGAGACGACGGGGGCGGCGGATACGCAGTATTTT.

This clonotype was detected only a few times. The rearrangement uses TRBV7-9 and TRBJ2-1; maybe TRBD2 (5 bases). This CDR3 is 15 amino acids long. V lost 0 bases to trimming and J lost 5 bases, with 11 bases between them. The germline CDR1 and CDR2 sequences are SEHNR and FQNEAQ (reference sequence). The CDR3 loop is CASSLAGVRDNEQFF. DNA for the CDR3: TGTGCCAGCAGCTTAGCGGGAGTCCGGGACAATGAGCAGTTCTTC.

The chain uses TRBV5-1 and TRBJ1-2; D gene unclear. From germline, CDR1 is SGHRS and CDR2 YFSETQ. V was shortened by 0 bases and J by 1 base, with 19 bases between the two germline ends. CDR3 length equals 18 residues. CDR3 sequence (DNA): TGCGCCAGCAGCTTGGGGGTAACACGGGTGGGAAGTAACTATGGCTACACCTTC. Encoded protein: CASSLGVTRVGSNYGYTF.

In its sample, this clonotype was seen a few times. The chain joins TRBV4-3 to TRBJ2-4; D gene uncertain. This CDR3 comprises 16 residues. The germline V gene has CDR1 LGHNA and CDR2 YSLEER. V was pared by 0 bases and J by 1 base, with 10 bases between. The chain's CDR3 is CASSQDPYPAKNIQYF. As DNA, the CDR3 is TGCGCCAGCAGCCAAGACCCTTACCCGGCCAAAAACATTCAGTACTTC.

This clonotype was detected a few times. The chain recombines TRBV11-2 with TRBJ2-5; 7 bases are shared with TRBD2. CDR1 SGHAT and CDR2 FQNNGV come from the germline V gene. The V gene end was trimmed by 5 bases and the J gene end by 4 bases; junction bases not matched to a gene: 13. CDR3 length: 16 amino acids. This chain's CDR3 is CASSLPLDGGRETQYF. The CDR3 bases are TGTGCCAGCAGCCTTCCACTAGACGGGGGGAGAGAGACCCAGTACTTC.

The V and J genes are TRBV11-2 and TRBJ2-1; TRBD2 is a possible D gene (6 bases). This CDR3 has 14 residues. The V end lost 4 bases, the J end lost 7 bases, and 14 bases lay between the germline ends. CDR1 is SGHAT, CDR2 FQNNGV, per germline. In nucleotides, the CDR3 is TGTGCCAGCAGCTCGCTCCGAGGGAGGAATGAGCAGTTCTTC. The encoded protein is CASSSLRGRNEQFF.

This clonotype turned up a few times. The chain couples TRBV6-6 to TRBJ1-6; the D gene is possibly TRBD1 (5 bases). The CDR3 extends over 14 amino acids. The V gene's germline CDR1 is MNHNY and CDR2 SVGAGI (reference sequence). The ends were cut back, 2 bases at V and 6 bases at J, with 8 bases in the middle. CDR3 residues: CASSYRGANSPLHF. The CDR3 DNA sequence: TGTGCCAGCAGTTACCGAGGGGCTAATTCACCCCTCCACTTT.

At least ten counts were recorded for this clonotype. The V call is TRBV10-3, the J call TRBJ2-7, with 7 bases that match TRBD2. Germline lookup yields CDR1 ENHRY and CDR2 SYGVKD. The CDR3 length is 14 residues. Unmatched junction bases numbered 6, after V lost 2 bases and J lost 5 bases. In DNA, the CDR3 is TGTGCCATCAGTGAGGGGGGGGAGAGCCACGAGCAGTACTTC. This encodes CAISEGGESHEQYF.

Only a few counts were recorded for this clonotype. V gene TRBV7-2 combines with J gene TRBJ2-5, with 8 bases matching TRBD2. This CDR3 is built from 16 residues. The germline V gene has CDR1 SGHTA and CDR2 FQGNSA. V shed 5 bases and J 5 bases; nucleotides not matched to a gene: 13. CDR3 region: CASSPSRGGIGETQYF. For the CDR3, the DNA is TGTGCCAGCAGCCCCTCCCGGGGGGGGATAGGGGAGACCCAGTACTTC. Full variable domain (remainder filled in from reference TRBV7-2 and TRBJ2-5): GAGVSQSPSNKVTEKGKDVELRCDPISGHTALYWYRQSLGQGLEFLIYFQGNSAPDKSGLPSDRFSAERTGGSVSTLTIQRTQQEDSAVYLCASSPSRGGIGETQYFGPGTRLLVL.

The chain combines TRBV20-1 with TRBJ2-7; no definite D call. V lost 0 bases to trimming and J lost 1 base, with 4 bases between them. This CDR3 contains 12 residues. From germline, CDR1 is DFQATT and CDR2 SNEGSKA (reference sequence). The CDR3, as DNA: TGCAGTGCTAGAGACGAGTCCTACGAGCAGTACTTC. Amino acids: CSARDESYEQYF.

This clonotype was observed a handful of times. The genes are TRBV7-9 and TRBJ1-1; D not resolved. The CDR3 has 13 amino acids. CDR1 is SEHNR and CDR2 is FQNEAQ in the germline V gene (reference sequence). The V end lost 5 bases, the J end lost 1 base, and 8 bases lay between the germline ends. The CDR3 loop reads CASSIRANTEAFF. The CDR3 DNA is TGTGCCAGCAGCATAAGAGCGAACACTGAAGCTTTCTTT. The full variable domain, rest sourced from reference TRBV7-9 and TRBJ1-1, is DTGVSQNPRHKITKRGQNVTFRCDPISEHNRLYWYRQTLGQGPEFLTYFQNEAQLEKSRLLSDRFSAERPKGSFSTLEIQRTEQGDSAMYLCASSIRANTEAFFGQGTRLTVV.

This clonotype was seen a handful of times. This rearrangement joins TRBV12-3 or TRBV12-4 to TRBJ1-5; 11 bases are a match to TRBD1. V shed 6 bases and J 7 bases; nucleotides not matched to a gene: 11. CDR3 size: 16 residues. CDR3 nucleotides: TGTGCCAGCAGGGTCGGGACAGGGGGGGTAATCCAGCCCCAGCATTTT. It translates to CASRVGTGGVIQPQHF.

The chain is built from TRBV7-2 and TRBJ2-5; D remains ambiguous. CDR3 length equals 12 residues. CDR1 is SGHTA, CDR2 FQGNSA, per germline. The V gene lost 1 base and the J gene lost 5 bases, with 5 bases spanning the gap. CDR3 residues: CASSLGIETQYF. The DNA of the CDR3 is TGTGCCAGCAGCTTAGGGATTGAGACCCAGTACTTC.

Ten or more counts support this clonotype. The chain employs TRBV11-3 and TRBJ2-2; D may be TRBD1 (5 bases). The CDR3 has 15 residues. Trimming stripped 4 bases from V and 1 base from J, with 10 bases between. Germline values: CDR1 SGHNT, CDR2 YENEEA. The CDR3 reads CASSSGDRNTGELFF. The CDR3 nucleotides read TGTGCCAGCAGCTCTGGCGACAGGAACACCGGGGAGCTGTTTTTT.

The gene calls are TRBV14 and TRBJ1-2, with 7 bases lining up with TRBD1. V lost 1 base, J lost 5 bases, and 7 bases stayed unmatched. Germline V gene data show CDR1 as SGHDN and CDR2 as FVKESK. The CDR3 loop spans 15 amino acids. This CDR3 reads CASSQVAGTVYGYTF. The CDR3 region has the DNA TGTGCCAGCAGCCAAGTGGCCGGGACAGTTTATGGCTACACCTTC.

The table lists this clonotype with many counts. The CDR3 loop is CASSPTGETQYF. The CDR3, as DNA: TGCGCCAGCAGCCCCACGGGGGAGACCCAGTACTTC. The J gene is TRBJ2-5, the V gene TRBV5-1; D perhaps matches TRBD2 (5 bases). Trimming shortened V by 4 bases and J by 5 bases, and 9 bases separated the two germline ends. CDR3 length: 12 residues. Germline V lookup: CDR1 SGHRS, CDR2 YFSETQ.

The J gene is TRBJ2-7, the V gene TRBV7-6; D is unresolved. V was pared by 2 bases and J by 2 bases, with 16 bases between. The CDR3 sequence is 16 residues long. CDR1 SGHVS and CDR2 FNYEAQ come from the germline V gene. The CDR3, as DNA: TGTGCCAGCAGCTTAAGCCTGGGCGCCTTAACCTACGAGCAGTACTTC. It translates to CASSLSLGALTYEQYF.

The chain carries TRBV7-3 and TRBJ2-5; TRBD2 is a possible D gene (5 bases). The V end was cut by 5 bases, the J end by 3 bases, with 10 bases between. The CDR3 spans 13 residues. CDR1 and CDR2 (germline): SGHTA, FQGTGA. The CDR3 DNA reads TGTGCCAGCAGCCGGACTGGAAAAGAGACCCAGTACTTC. The encoded protein is CASSRTGKETQYF.

The J gene is TRBJ2-1, the V gene TRBV5-6, with 9 positions matching TRBD2. This CDR3 has 14 amino acids. After removal of 7 bases from V and 8 bases from J, the junction contained 10 bases not matched to a gene. Germline loops: CDR1 SGHDT, CDR2 YYEEEE. DNA of the CDR3: TGTGCCAGCGGCGGACTAGCGCCGATAGATGAGCAGTTCTTC. It encodes CASGGLAPIDEQFF. Full variable domain (remainder filled in from reference TRBV5-6 and TRBJ2-1): DAGVTQSPTHLIKTRGQQVTLRCSPKSGHDTVSWYQQALGQGPQFIFQYYEEEERQRGNFPDRFSGHQFPNYSSELNVNALLLGDSALYLCASGGLAPIDEQFFGPGTRLTVL.